The 16 T cell receptor beta chains below all came from one sample that was sequenced in a study of T cell changes during pregnancy in multiple sclerosis. Sequenced by immunoSEQ multiplex PCR; TCRdb stores in-frame clones only, minus some. The sample contains about 33,000 clones, about nine tenths of which appear only once. The sample in question was CD4+ T cells from peripheral blood mononuclear cells, obtained in the third trimester of pregnancy. These receptors originate from a female donor in good health, enrolled as a control in a pregnancy study.

The rearrangement uses TRBV25-1 and TRBJ2-1, with D maybe TRBD2 (6 bases). The V gene's germline CDR1 is MGHDK and CDR2 SYGVNS. V was pared by 4 bases and J by 6 bases, with 13 bases between. CDR3 length: 14 residues. CDR3 sequence (DNA): TGTGCCAGCAGTGCCTTGGACTATAGCAATGAGCAGTTCTTC. This sequence encodes CASSALDYSNEQFF.

This clone was seen once. The chain recombines TRBV25-1 with TRBJ1-1; possibly TRBD1 for D (6 bases). From germline, CDR1 is MGHDK and CDR2 SYGVNS. With 3 bases removed from V and 2 bases from J, the gap between germline ends came to 19 bases. The CDR3 has 17 amino acids. The CDR3 bases are TGTGCCAGCAGTGACGATACAACAGGGACACGCAACACTGAAGCTTTCTTT. Translation: CASSDDTTGTRNTEAFF.

The V gene is TRBV5-1, the J gene TRBJ1-1; D possibly corresponds to TRBD1 (6 bases). The CDR3 has 15 amino acids. V gave up 2 bases and J gave up 1 base, with 12 bases separating them. Per germline, CDR1 SGHRS and CDR2 YFSETQ. The CDR3 is CASSLQGRGNTEAFF. Here the CDR3 DNA reads TGCGCCAGCAGCTTACAGGGTCGGGGGAACACTGAAGCTTTCTTT.

The chain is built from TRBV19 and TRBJ2-1, with D possibly being TRBD1 (5 bases). The CDR3 contains 15 residues. The germline V gene has CDR1 LNHDA and CDR2 SQIVND (reference sequence). Deletions cut 0 bases from V and 7 bases from J, with 13 bases between. The CDR3 reads CASSIDFRVGNEQFF. CDR3 DNA: TGTGCCAGTAGTATAGATTTCAGGGTGGGGAATGAGCAGTTCTTC.

This clone was detected only once. The chain has TRBV15 and TRBJ2-7; D remains ambiguous. The V gene lost 0 bases and the J gene lost 1 base, with 7 bases spanning the gap. In germline, CDR1 is LNHNV, CDR2 YYDKDF (reference sequence). The CDR3 contains 14 residues. In DNA, the CDR3 is TGTGCCACCAGCAGAGAGGTTGCGTCCTACGAGCAGTACTTC. This codes for CATSREVASYEQYF.

This chain joins TRBV5-4 and TRBJ2-7, with 7 bases lining up with TRBD1. The CDR3 runs to 14 residues. The germline CDR1 and CDR2 sequences are SGHNT and YYREEE (reference sequence). The junction had 6 bases not matched to a gene; V was cut back by 1 base and J by 5 bases. CDR3 loop: CASSLITGVNEQYF. The DNA for the CDR3 is TGTGCCAGCAGCTTGATCACAGGGGTGAACGAGCAGTACTTC.

The chain links TRBV18 to TRBJ2-3; 9 bases agree with TRBD2. The junction had 7 bases not matched to a gene; V was cut back by 0 bases and J by 6 bases. The germline V gene encodes CDR1 KGHSH and CDR2 LQKENI. This CDR3 is built from 16 residues. The CDR3 bases are TGTGCCAGCTCACCACCGGTGGCTAGCGGGATGGATACGCAGTATTTT. As protein: CASSPPVASGMDTQYF.

The gene calls are TRBV4-1 and TRBJ1-1; no clear D gene. The CDR3 totals 15 residues. Germline loops: CDR1 MGHRA, CDR2 YSYEKL. V shed 1 base and J shed 4 bases, with 13 bases lying between them. CDR3 amino acids: CASSQVSRMVTEAFF. Written as DNA, the CDR3 is TGCGCCAGCAGCCAAGTTTCCAGGATGGTCACTGAAGCTTTCTTT.

The chain carries TRBV28 and TRBJ2-5; D unclear. Trimming stripped 4 bases from V and 7 bases from J, with 10 bases between. The CDR3 sequence is 12 residues long. Looked up from germline, CDR1 is MDHEN and CDR2 is SYDVKM. The CDR3 nucleotides are TGTGCCAGCAGTTCAGTAGCTGGGACCCAGTACTTC. This codes for CASSSVAGTQYF.

Of note for this clone: Other DNA variants within this sample encode the same CDR3. The chain joins TRBV11-2 to TRBJ1-2, with D tentatively TRBD1 (6 bases). V was pared by 1 base and J by 4 bases, with 7 bases between. This CDR3 is built from 13 residues. The V gene's germline CDR1 is SGHAT and CDR2 FQNNGV. DNA for the CDR3: TGTGCCAGCAGCTTAGTGGACAGCTATGGCTACACCTTC. It yields the protein CASSLVDSYGYTF.

The chain has TRBV5-1 and TRBJ1-1, with TRBD1 as a possible D gene (5 bases). Germline assignment: CDR1 SGHRS and CDR2 YFSETQ. V was pared by 0 bases and J by 4 bases, with 13 bases between. The length of the CDR3 is 15 residues. CDR3 in DNA: TGCGCCAGCAGCTTGGGTCAGGGTTGGGTCACTGAAGCTTTCTTT. This encodes CASSLGQGWVTEAFF.

The chain couples TRBV2 to TRBJ2-6, with a possible D match to TRBD2 (5 bases). Deletions cut 5 bases from V and 0 bases from J, with 11 bases between. Looked up from germline, CDR1 is SNHLY and CDR2 is FYNNEI. The CDR3 runs 16 residues. CDR3 residues: CASSIPGSSGANVLTF. The CDR3 DNA follows: TGTGCCAGCAGTATCCCGGGATCCTCTGGGGCCAACGTCCTGACTTTC.

The V gene is TRBV7-9, the J gene TRBJ2-7; tentatively, D is TRBD2 (5 bases). CDR1 is SEHNR, CDR2 FQNEAQ, per germline (reference sequence). The CDR3 covers 16 residues. With 0 bases removed from V and 0 bases from J, the gap between germline ends came to 12 bases. The CDR3 nucleotides read TGTGCCAGCAGCTTAGCCCTGACCGCGGGCTCCTACGAGCAGTACTTC. It specifies CASSLALTAGSYEQYF.

The chain employs TRBV5-6 and TRBJ1-5; no firm D call. This CDR3 spans 16 amino acids. Germline-derived CDR1 and CDR2 are SGHDT and YYEEEE. Trimming left V 3 bases short and J 5 bases short, with 18 bases between. DNA of the CDR3: TGTGCCAGCAGCTCAACCCCTCGGAGGGTAGATCAGCCCCAGCATTTT. Its translation: CASSSTPRRVDQPQHF. Filled out from reference TRBV5-6 and TRBJ1-5, the complete variable domain reads DAGVTQSPTHLIKTRGQQVTLRCSPKSGHDTVSWYQQALGQGPQFIFQYYEEEERQRGNFPDRFSGHQFPNYSSELNVNALLLGDSALYLCASSSTPRRVDQPQHFGDGTRLSIL.

The chain is built from TRBV13 and TRBJ2-1, with 8 bases identical to TRBD2. Per germline, CDR1 PRHDT and CDR2 FYEKMQ (reference sequence). The junction had 9 bases not matched to a gene; V was cut back by 4 bases and J by 7 bases. The CDR3 consists of 15 residues. The CDR3 reads CASSSSGLGWNEQFF. The CDR3 DNA sequence: TGTGCCAGCAGCTCTAGCGGGCTAGGCTGGAATGAGCAGTTCTTC.

The chain recombines TRBV6-6 with TRBJ2-1, with TRBD2 matching over 11 bases. CDR3 length equals 15 residues. CDR1 and CDR2 (germline): MNHNY, SVGAGI (reference sequence). Unmatched junction bases numbered 4, after V lost 6 bases and J lost 3 bases. The CDR3 DNA sequence: TGTGCCAGCAGACCGGGACTAGCGGACTACAATGAGCAGTTCTTC. Its translation: CASRPGLADYNEQFF.